This T cell receptor beta chain appears in the sequencing data of a study of tumor-infiltrating lymphocytes in primary liver carcinoma. Using a constant-region primer together with ProtoScript II reverse transcriptase, TCR beta cDNA was made from 500 ng of total RNA. Each TCR beta library was derived from three nested multiplex PCR rounds that employed slightly modified ARM-PCR. Use of TRBV1-TRBV30 forward primers with a C-beta reverse primer characterized the first two PCR rounds, which lasted about 9 cycles each. TCRdb reprocessed the multiplex PCR reads via MiXCR and lists one record per CDR3 protein. In the table there are hundreds of thousands of distinct CDR3 sequences, approximately 58% of which are singletons. This clonotype was counted ten times or more. V shed 5 bases and J 10 bases; nucleotides not matched to a gene: 8. This CDR3 comprises 13 residues. CDR1 and CDR2 (germline): SGHAT, FQNNGV.

Blood RNA was derived from unsorted whole blood, and germline DNA was extracted too. The receptor comes from a woman in her twenties or thirties with primary liver carcinoma and hepatitis B virus infection. What was sequenced was peripheral blood. The chain carries TRBV11-2 and TRBJ2-3; 8 bases align to TRBD2. The chain's CDR3 is CASSPPASGPQYF. The DNA of the CDR3 is TGTGCCAGCAGCCCTCCGGCTAGCGGGCCGCAGTATTTT.